This TCR beta chain was sequenced in a study of identical twins. Study outcomes and limitations: Zero-insertion results could be subject to partial confounding by invariant MAIT and iNKT cells. Beta clonotypes that were abundant in cord blood contained fewer insertions, a pattern absent from memory repertoires. In beta out-of-frame sequences, the excess sharing between twins was weaker.

CDR1 and CDR2 (germline): SGHRS, YFSETQ. The CDR3 is made up of 18 amino acids. Trimming took 4 bases from V and 8 from J; bases not matched to a gene: 19. As to this clonotype: Its matching antigen is unknown.

TCRdb analysed the 5' RACE reads with MiXCR anew, one entry per CDR3 protein. The sample yields 500,000 to 550,000 distinct CDR3 sequences, 20% to 25% seen once. These data were also reused for a study on yellow fever vaccine responses in identical twins.

This TCR was sampled from a woman in her late teens or twenties in good health. The chain employs TRBV5-1 and TRBJ2-1; TRBD1 matches at 9 bases. The specimen was CD4+ T cells sorted from blood. CDR3 amino acids: CASSPFPIPGQGVHEQFF. CDR3 coding DNA: TGCGCCAGCAGCCCGTTCCCGATTCCGGGACAGGGAGTACATGAGCAGTTCTTC.